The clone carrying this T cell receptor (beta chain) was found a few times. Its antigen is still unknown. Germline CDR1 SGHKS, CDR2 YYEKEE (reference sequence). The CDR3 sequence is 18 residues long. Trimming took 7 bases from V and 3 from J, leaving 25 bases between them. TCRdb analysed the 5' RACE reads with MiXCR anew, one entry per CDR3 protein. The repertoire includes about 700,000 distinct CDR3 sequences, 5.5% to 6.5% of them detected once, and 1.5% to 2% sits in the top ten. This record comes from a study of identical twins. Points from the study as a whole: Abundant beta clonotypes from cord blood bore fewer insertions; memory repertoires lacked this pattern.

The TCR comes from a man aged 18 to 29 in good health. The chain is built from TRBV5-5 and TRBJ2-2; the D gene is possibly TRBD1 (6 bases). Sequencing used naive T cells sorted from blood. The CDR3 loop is CASPENPRRGLDTGELFF. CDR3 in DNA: TGTGCCAGCCCCGAAAACCCTCGAAGGGGGTTAGACACCGGGGAGCTGTTTTTT. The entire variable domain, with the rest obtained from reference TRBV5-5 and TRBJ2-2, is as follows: DAGVTQSPTHLIKTRGQQVTLRCSPISGHKSVSWYQQVLGQGPQFIFQYYEKEERGRGNFPDRFSARQFPNYSSELNVNALLLGDSALYLCASPENPRRGLDTGELFFGEGSRLTVL.